The 24 T cell receptor beta chains in this list originate from one sample, sequenced in a study of Ad26.COV2.S vaccination and SARS-CoV-2 variants. Clones were read by immunoSEQ multiplex PCR, and TCRdb kept only the in-frame ones, dropping some. In the table there are over 450,000 clones, around 89% of which are singletons. Treatment here: around 19 received Ad26.COV2.S at low or high dose, single or two shots; about five received placebo; per-sample allocation not given. Specimens were obtained on day 63 following the first vaccine or placebo injection. The material was peripheral blood, obtained in a trial of Ad26.COV2.S vaccine versus placebo. Receptor source: a person aged 18-65 years who received the Ad26.COV2.S COVID-19 vaccine or a placebo.

This chain uses TRBV11-2 with TRBJ2-3; 11 bases line up with TRBD1. With 8 bases clipped from V and 3 bases from J, the junction kept 4 bases outside the gene matches. The CDR3 has 14 amino acids. In germline, CDR1 is SGHAT, CDR2 FQNNGV. DNA for the CDR3: TGTGCCAGCCAAAGGGACAGGGGGACAGATACGCAGTATTTT. It is translated as CASQRDRGTDTQYF.

The J gene is TRBJ1-1, the V gene TRBV4-2; D unresolved. V was pared by 0 bases and J by 1 base, with 9 bases between. This CDR3 is 15 amino acids long. Per germline, CDR1 LGHNA and CDR2 YNFKEQ. CDR3 coding DNA: TGTGCCAGCAGCCAAGAGGTGCGGTCGAACACTGAAGCTTTCTTT. It specifies CASSQEVRSNTEAFF.

A single count supports this clone. The chain combines TRBV30 with TRBJ2-7; 7 bases are a match to TRBD2. Germline assignment: CDR1 GTSNPN and CDR2 SVGIG (reference sequence). This CDR3 has 12 amino acids. V shed 1 base, J shed 3 bases, and the junction held 0 bases outside the gene matches. For the CDR3, the DNA is TGTGCCTGGAGTGAGCGGGGCTACGAGCAGTACTTC. Amino acid sequence: CAWSERGYEQYF.

V gene TRBV18 combines with J gene TRBJ1-6, with D maybe TRBD1 (5 bases). The germline CDR1 and CDR2 sequences are KGHSH and LQKENI. V lost 4 bases and J 6 bases, leaving 10 bases between the germline ends. CDR3 length: 14 amino acids. CDR3 region: CASSLTDSNSPLHF. In DNA, the CDR3 is TGTGCCAGCTCACTAACCGACAGTAATTCACCCCTCCACTTT.

The CDR3 DNA is TGTGCCAGCAGGCATACCCCCCACAGGGGCGAAGACTACGAGCAGTACTTC. It specifies CASRHTPHRGEDYEQYF. The chain uses TRBV7-2 and TRBJ2-7; 7 bases map to TRBD1. The CDR3 loop spans 17 amino acids. The V and J ends lost 6 bases and 3 bases, in that order; junction bases with no gene match: 17. Germline V gene lookup returns CDR1 SGHTA and CDR2 FQGNSA.

The rearrangement joins TRBV4-2 to TRBJ1-3; D is possibly TRBD1 (5 bases). CDR1 LGHNA and CDR2 YNFKEQ come from the germline V gene. The V end was cut by 4 bases, the J end by 0 bases, with 16 bases between. The CDR3 totals 17 residues. The CDR3 is CASSRSVGENSGNTIYF. The CDR3 region has the DNA TGTGCCAGCAGCCGCTCAGTAGGGGAGAACTCTGGAAACACCATATATTTT.

V usage is TRBV5-1 and J usage is TRBJ2-5, with D maybe TRBD2 (5 bases). The length of the CDR3 is 14 residues. Germline CDR1 and CDR2: SGHRS and YFSETQ. V lost 3 bases and J 2 bases, leaving 11 bases between the germline ends. This chain's CDR3 is CASSWDWTQETQYF. CDR3 bases: TGCGCCAGCAGCTGGGATTGGACTCAAGAGACCCAGTACTTC. Based on the CDR3 plus reference TRBV5-1 and TRBJ2-5, the full variable domain is KAGVTQTPRYLIKTRGQQVTLSCSPISGHRSVSWYQQTPGQGLQFLFEYFSETQRNKGNFPGRFSGRQFSNSRSEMNVSTLELGDSALYLCASSWDWTQETQYFGPGTRLLVL.

The CDR3 DNA sequence: TGTGCCAGCAGTTCTGGACTCTCATCGGACACTGAAGCTTTCTTT. Its translation: CASSSGLSSDTEAFF. V is TRBV27 and J is TRBJ1-1, with D unclear. Deletions cut 4 bases from V and 3 bases from J, with 15 bases between. The CDR3 has 15 residues. Per the germline V gene, CDR1 is MNHEY and CDR2 is SMNVEV (reference sequence).

The DNA for the CDR3 is TGTGCCAGCAGCCCCACAGGGCGGGAAACCTATGGCTACACCTTC. It codes for CASSPTGRETYGYTF. The chain joins TRBV14 to TRBJ1-2, with D possibly being TRBD1 (6 bases). Looked up from germline, CDR1 is SGHDN and CDR2 is FVKESK. Trimming cost V 4 bases and J 4 bases, with 16 bases left between them. This CDR3 spans 15 amino acids.

The V call is TRBV10-3, the J call TRBJ2-7, with 10 bases that match TRBD1. Germline lookup yields CDR1 ENHRY and CDR2 SYGVKD. V shed 2 bases and J 3 bases; nucleotides not matched to a gene: 4. The CDR3 sequence is 15 residues long. CDR3 protein: CAISEPGQGYYEQYF. DNA for the CDR3: TGTGCCATCAGTGAGCCGGGACAGGGGTACTACGAGCAGTACTTC.

V usage is TRBV11-2 and J usage is TRBJ2-1, with a tentative D call TRBD2 (6 bases). Germline CDR1 is SGHAT and CDR2 is FQNNGV. V lost 4 bases, J lost 0 bases, and 10 bases lay in between. The length of the CDR3 is 15 residues. The CDR3 here is CASSSSGYSYNEQFF. The CDR3, as DNA: TGTGCCAGCAGCTCGAGCGGGTACTCCTACAATGAGCAGTTCTTC.

The chain recombines TRBV5-1 with TRBJ2-3; TRBD1 might be the D (6 bases). In germline, CDR1 is SGHRS, CDR2 YFSETQ. There are 14 residues in the CDR3. Trimming shortened V by 9 bases and J by 1 base, and 15 bases separated the two germline ends. CDR3 region: CATTRGGGTDTQYF. The CDR3 coding sequence is TGCGCCACGACCCGAGGGGGTGGCACAGATACGCAGTATTTT.

The chain uses TRBV3-1 (or the pseudogene TRBV3-2) and TRBJ2-7, with D perhaps TRBD2 (5 bases). The CDR3 has 16 amino acids. Trimming stripped 2 bases from V and 2 bases from J, with 16 bases between. Germline CDR1 LGHDT, CDR2 YNNKEL (reference sequence). The CDR3 loop reads CASSQKPSPGPYEQYF. In DNA form, the CDR3 reads TGTGCCAGCAGCCAAAAACCTAGCCCAGGCCCCTACGAGCAGTACTTC.

This chain uses TRBV30 with TRBJ1-5, with D unresolved. With 1 base removed from V and 2 bases from J, the gap between germline ends came to 9 bases. This CDR3 has 14 amino acids. Germline V gives CDR1 GTSNPN, CDR2 SVGIG (reference sequence). Written as DNA, the CDR3 is TGTGCCTGGAGTGGCGAGCAGCGCAATCAGCCCCAGCATTTT. As protein: CAWSGEQRNQPQHF.

With respect to this clone: A junction boundary mismatches the germline segment, possibly from a read error. The chain combines TRBV2 with TRBJ1-1; D is ambiguous. The CDR3 is made up of 14 amino acids. Germline CDR1 SNHLY, CDR2 FYNNEI. CDR3 amino acids: CASSDVAGNNEAFF. The CDR3 DNA reads TGTGCCAGCAGTGATGTGGCTGGGAACAATGAAGCTTTCTTT.

The chain carries TRBV28 and TRBJ2-5; 7 nucleotides align to TRBD1. Germline lookup yields CDR1 MDHEN and CDR2 SYDVKM. V was clipped by 8 bases and J by 5 bases; unmatched bases: 11. CDR3 length equals 14 residues. The CDR3 sequence is CASGPGQFGETQYF. Here the CDR3 DNA reads TGTGCCAGCGGACCGGGACAGTTTGGGGAGACCCAGTACTTC.

This chain uses TRBV27 with TRBJ1-2; 9 bases agree with TRBD1. The CDR3 consists of 14 residues. CDR1 is MNHEY and CDR2 is SMNVEV in the germline V gene (reference sequence). Trimming cost V 5 bases and J 4 bases; bases outside gene matches: 5. The CDR3 protein is CASSAGTGLYGYTF. CDR3 coding DNA: TGTGCCAGCAGTGCCGGGACAGGGCTCTATGGCTACACCTTC.

J is TRBJ1-1 and V is TRBV4-3; weak D call: TRBD1 (6 bases). V was cut by 1 base and J by 4 bases, with 19 bases left in between. CDR1 LGHNA and CDR2 YSLEER come from the germline V gene. This CDR3 comprises 17 residues. CDR3 DNA sequence: TGCGCCAGCAGCCAAGGTCGGTACGGGGGCCAACGCACTGAAGCTTTCTTT. It yields the protein CASSQGRYGGQRTEAFF.

The chain recombines TRBV27 with TRBJ2-5; 8 nucleotides line up with TRBD2. Looked up from germline, CDR1 is MNHEY and CDR2 is SMNVEV (reference sequence). The CDR3 is 14 residues long. V dropped 6 bases and J dropped 5; count of bases not matched to a gene: 8. The DNA for the CDR3 is TGTGCCAGCAGCTACGGGGGGGGGCGGGAGACCCAGTACTTC. Its translation is CASSYGGGRETQYF.

The chain combines TRBV11-2 with TRBJ2-3; perhaps TRBD2 as D (7 bases). Germline V lookup: CDR1 SGHAT, CDR2 FQNNGV. Deletions cut 4 bases from V and 0 bases from J, with 14 bases between. The CDR3 runs to 16 residues. In nucleotides, the CDR3 is TGTGCCAGCAGCTGGGGCGGGGGCCTTAGCACAGATACGCAGTATTTT. Its translation: CASSWGGGLSTDTQYF.

V usage is TRBV2 and J usage is TRBJ2-1; 7 positions agree with TRBD2. Trimming at V came to 4 bases and at J to 7 bases, leaving 7 bases not matched to a gene. Germline V lookup: CDR1 SNHLY, CDR2 FYNNEI. The CDR3 extends over 14 amino acids. Here the CDR3 DNA reads TGTGCCAGCAGTGGGACTAGAATTGGTAATGAGCAGTTCTTC. Translated: CASSGTRIGNEQFF. The variable domain in full, with the rest retrieved from reference TRBV2 and TRBJ2-1, is EPEVTQTPSHQVTQMGQEVILRCVPISNHLYFYWYRQILGQKVEFLVSFYNNEISEKSEIFDDQFSVERPDGSNFTLKIRSTKLEDSAMYFCASSGTRIGNEQFFGPGTRLTVL.

This chain links TRBV3-1 (or the pseudogene TRBV3-2) with TRBJ2-7; D is uncertain. Trimming stripped 8 bases from V and 3 bases from J, with 14 bases between. Germline CDR1 is LGHDT and CDR2 is YNNKEL (reference sequence). The CDR3 is 13 amino acids. CDR3 coding DNA: TGTGCCAGCGTGGAAGGAATGCTCTACGAGCAGTACTTC. This translates into CASVEGMLYEQYF.

The rearrangement joins TRBV2 to TRBJ1-4, with D possibly being TRBD1 (5 bases). Trimming stripped 6 bases from V and 5 bases from J, with 10 bases between. CDR1 SNHLY and CDR2 FYNNEI come from the germline V gene. This CDR3 comprises 13 residues. For the CDR3, the DNA is TGTGCCAGCAGCACACAGGAGAATGAAAAACTGTTTTTT. Amino acid sequence: CASSTQENEKLFF.

The chain employs TRBV2 and TRBJ1-4, with D unresolved. The CDR3 totals 16 residues. Germline CDR1 and CDR2: SNHLY and FYNNEI. Trimming cost V 4 bases and J 6 bases, with 18 bases left between them. The CDR3 here is CASSVSFQARYEKLFF. The CDR3 DNA is TGTGCCAGCAGTGTATCTTTCCAGGCTCGCTATGAAAAACTGTTTTTT.